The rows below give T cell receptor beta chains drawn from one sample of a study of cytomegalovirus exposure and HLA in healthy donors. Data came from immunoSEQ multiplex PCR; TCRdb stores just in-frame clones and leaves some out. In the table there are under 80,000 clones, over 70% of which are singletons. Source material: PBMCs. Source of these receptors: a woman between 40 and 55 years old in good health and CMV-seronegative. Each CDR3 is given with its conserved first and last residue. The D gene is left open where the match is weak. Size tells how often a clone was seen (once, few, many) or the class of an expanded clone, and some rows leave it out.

CDR3aa: CASSSQKSAGLGYNSPLHF; CDR3nt: TGTGCCAGCAGCTCTCAGAAATCCGCGGGATTGGGGTATAATTCACCCCTCCACTTT; len: 19; d_gene: -; j_gene: TRBJ1-6; abundance: -; v_gene: TRBV5-4
CDR3aa: CASSSSTVTLRNTIYF; CDR3nt: TGTGCCAGCAGTTCCTCCACGGTCACGTTGAGAAACACCATATATTTT; len: 16; d_gene: -; j_gene: TRBJ1-3; abundance: -; v_gene: TRBV27
CDR3aa: CSVEDQVRPWGYTF; CDR3nt: TGCAGCGTTGAAGATCAGGTACGGCCATGGGGCTACACCTTC; len: 14; d_gene: -; j_gene: TRBJ1-2; abundance: -; v_gene: TRBV29-1
CDR3aa: CASSTTGLTEAFF; CDR3nt: TGTGCCAGTAGTACCACAGGGCTCACTGAAGCTTTCTTT; len: 13; d_gene: -; j_gene: TRBJ1-1; abundance: once; v_gene: TRBV19
CDR3aa: CASSQGGIEAFF; CDR3nt: TGCGCCAGCAGCCAAGGAGGAATCGAAGCTTTCTTT; len: 12; d_gene: -; j_gene: TRBJ1-1; abundance: -; v_gene: TRBV4-1
CDR3aa: CASSSSGGSADTQYF; CDR3nt: TGCGCCAGCAGCTCTAGCGGGGGAAGCGCAGATACGCAGTATTTT; len: 15; d_gene: TRBD2; j_gene: TRBJ2-3; abundance: -; v_gene: TRBV5-1
CDR3aa: CASSLQDREDNYGYTF; CDR3nt: TGTGCCAGCAGCCTCCAAGACAGGGAGGATAACTATGGCTACACCTTC; len: 16; d_gene: TRBD1; j_gene: TRBJ1-2; abundance: -; v_gene: TRBV14
CDR3aa: CASSSPGVAQPQHF; CDR3nt: TGTGCCAGCAGTTCTCCAGGGGTTGCTCAGCCCCAGCATTTT; len: 14; d_gene: -; j_gene: TRBJ1-5; abundance: -; v_gene: TRBV6-5
CDR3aa: CASSLVRGAGGYTF; CDR3nt: TGTGCCAGCAGCTTGGTCCGGGGGGCTGGTGGCTACACCTTC; len: 14; d_gene: -; j_gene: TRBJ1-2; abundance: -; v_gene: TRBV5-8
CDR3aa: CASSVGVSEKNEQFF; CDR3nt: TGTGCCAGCAGCGTAGGGGTTAGCGAGAAAAATGAGCAGTTCTTC; len: 15; d_gene: -; j_gene: TRBJ2-1; abundance: -; v_gene: TRBV9
CDR3aa: CASSSQGRTDTQYF; CDR3nt: TGTGCCAGCAGCTCCCAGGGCCGCACAGATACGCAGTATTTT; len: 14; d_gene: -; j_gene: TRBJ2-3; abundance: few; v_gene: TRBV11-2
CDR3aa: CASSRIQGSEQYF; CDR3nt: TGTGCCAGCAGTAGAATTCAGGGTAGCGAGCAGTACTTC; len: 13; d_gene: -; j_gene: TRBJ2-7; abundance: -; v_gene: TRBV6-5
CDR3aa: CASSLEGGRGDTQYF; CDR3nt: TGTGCCAGCAGCTTAGAGGGGGGGAGAGGAGATACGCAGTATTTT; len: 15; d_gene: -; j_gene: TRBJ2-3; abundance: -; v_gene: TRBV7-8